This T cell receptor (beta chain) was observed in a study of beta chain features in type 1 diabetes. Notes on the study in general: Cells with high TCR expression could be over-represented when cDNA is sequenced. TCRB CDR3s were moderately but significantly shorter in Type 1 diabetes patients in all four CD4+ subsets.

The investigators reverse transcribed all of the isolated RNA, so they sequenced expressed TCRB transcripts. Naive, central memory and regulatory T cell samples averaged approximately 3.5 million immunoSEQ reads each. Sequencing used immunoSEQ multiplex PCR; TCRdb keeps in-frame clones, though not all of them. This table holds 280,000 or so clones, 15% found once. Comment on this clone: Antigen specificity is unknown.

Sequencing used naive CD4+ T cells from blood. The sequence was obtained from a man younger than 30 with type 1 diabetes.

CDR3 in amino acids: CASSRMGGAYNEQFF. CDR3 coding DNA: TGTGCCAGCAGCCGGATGGGCGGGGCCTACAATGAGCAGTTCTTC. The chain is built from TRBV7-9 and TRBJ2-1, with D tentatively TRBD2 (6 bases). V was pared by 5 bases and J by 2 bases, with 13 bases between. Germline lookup yields CDR1 SEHNR and CDR2 FQNEAQ (reference sequence). CDR3 length: 15 amino acids.